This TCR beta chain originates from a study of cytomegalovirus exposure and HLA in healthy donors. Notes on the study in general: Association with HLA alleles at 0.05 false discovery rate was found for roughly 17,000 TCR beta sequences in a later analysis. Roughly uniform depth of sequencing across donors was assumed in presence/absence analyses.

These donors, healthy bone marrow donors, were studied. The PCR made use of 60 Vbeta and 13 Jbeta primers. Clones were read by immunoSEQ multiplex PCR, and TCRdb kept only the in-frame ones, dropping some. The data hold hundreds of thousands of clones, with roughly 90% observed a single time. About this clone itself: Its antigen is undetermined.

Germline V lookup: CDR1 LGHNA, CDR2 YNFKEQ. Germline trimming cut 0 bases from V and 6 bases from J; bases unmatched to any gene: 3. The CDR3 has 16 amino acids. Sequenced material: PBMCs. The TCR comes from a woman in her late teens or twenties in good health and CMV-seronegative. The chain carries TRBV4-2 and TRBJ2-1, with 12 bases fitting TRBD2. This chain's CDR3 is CASSQEGTSGFNEQFF. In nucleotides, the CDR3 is TGTGCCAGCAGCCAAGAAGGGACTAGCGGGTTCAATGAGCAGTTCTTC.